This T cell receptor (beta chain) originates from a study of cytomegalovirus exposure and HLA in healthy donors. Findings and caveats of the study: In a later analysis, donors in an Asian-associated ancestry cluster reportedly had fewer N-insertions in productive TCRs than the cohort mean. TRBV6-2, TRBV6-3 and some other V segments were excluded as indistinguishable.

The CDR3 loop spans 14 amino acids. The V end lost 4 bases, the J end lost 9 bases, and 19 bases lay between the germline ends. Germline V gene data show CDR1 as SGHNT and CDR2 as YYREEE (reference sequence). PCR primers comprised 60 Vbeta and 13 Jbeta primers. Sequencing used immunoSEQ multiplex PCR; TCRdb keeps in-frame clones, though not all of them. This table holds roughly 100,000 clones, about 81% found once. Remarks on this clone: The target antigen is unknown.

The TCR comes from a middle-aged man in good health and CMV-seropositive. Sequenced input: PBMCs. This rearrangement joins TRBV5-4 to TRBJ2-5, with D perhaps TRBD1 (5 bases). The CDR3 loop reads CASSHRSRGEAQYF. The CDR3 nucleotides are TGTGCCAGCAGCCATCGATCTAGGGGCGAGGCCCAGTACTTC.